This T cell receptor beta chain was observed in a study of Graves' ophthalmopathy and Graves' hyperthyroidism. Study overall: Where ophthalmopathy was absent within 18 months of follow-up, hyperthyroidism was stable.

Whole-study findings and limits: Blood also harbored most expanded thyroid clonotypes above 0.001 frequency.

Ages of hyperthyroidism patients ran from 18 to 65, and their diagnoses were new, under 2 months' duration. Researchers turned away patients with other autoimmune diseases, uncontrolled infections, pregnancy or lactation. This clonotype has just a few counts. As yet, its antigen is unknown. The TCR beta CDR3 regions underwent amplification from RNA transcripts. HTBI-primed RT-PCR formed the first round, and a multiplex PCR formed the second. TCRdb itself ran the multiplex PCR reads through MiXCR, one entry per CDR3 protein. The profile shows about 1.2 million distinct CDR3 sequences, about two fifths of them singletons. CDR1 is SQVTM and CDR2 is ANQGSEA in the germline V gene. V shed 4 bases and J 4 bases; nucleotides not matched to a gene: 7. This CDR3 is built from 13 residues.

The chain carries TRBV29-1 and TRBJ2-7; 7 bases are shared with TRBD2. Sample: peripheral blood or thyroid tissue (not recorded which). This TCR came from an adult man with Graves' hyperthyroidism. The CDR3 spells CSVGASGKYEQYF. CDR3 sequence (DNA): TGCAGCGTTGGGGCTAGCGGAAAATACGAGCAGTACTTC.